This note documents a single TCR beta chain sequence. Amplification used 60 Vbeta primers and 13 Jbeta primers. Using immunoSEQ multiplex PCR, the repertoire was profiled, and TCRdb retains in-frame clones only, with some absent. The repertoire holds about 110,000 clones, with approximately 80% as singletons. Germline CDR1 reads SNHLY; CDR2 reads FYNNEI. The length of the CDR3 is 18 residues. V was clipped by 9 bases and J by 3 bases; unmatched bases: 18. These data come from a study of cytomegalovirus exposure and HLA in healthy donors. The chain uses TRBV2 and TRBJ2-5; 11 nucleotides match TRBD1. Sequenced material: PBMCs. This receptor was taken from a woman under 40 in good health and CMV-seronegative. The CDR3 sequence is CARNRGDRWGQGEETQYF. In nucleotides, the CDR3 is TGTGCCAGAAACCGGGGGGATAGGTGGGGACAGGGGGAAGAGACCCAGTACTTC.